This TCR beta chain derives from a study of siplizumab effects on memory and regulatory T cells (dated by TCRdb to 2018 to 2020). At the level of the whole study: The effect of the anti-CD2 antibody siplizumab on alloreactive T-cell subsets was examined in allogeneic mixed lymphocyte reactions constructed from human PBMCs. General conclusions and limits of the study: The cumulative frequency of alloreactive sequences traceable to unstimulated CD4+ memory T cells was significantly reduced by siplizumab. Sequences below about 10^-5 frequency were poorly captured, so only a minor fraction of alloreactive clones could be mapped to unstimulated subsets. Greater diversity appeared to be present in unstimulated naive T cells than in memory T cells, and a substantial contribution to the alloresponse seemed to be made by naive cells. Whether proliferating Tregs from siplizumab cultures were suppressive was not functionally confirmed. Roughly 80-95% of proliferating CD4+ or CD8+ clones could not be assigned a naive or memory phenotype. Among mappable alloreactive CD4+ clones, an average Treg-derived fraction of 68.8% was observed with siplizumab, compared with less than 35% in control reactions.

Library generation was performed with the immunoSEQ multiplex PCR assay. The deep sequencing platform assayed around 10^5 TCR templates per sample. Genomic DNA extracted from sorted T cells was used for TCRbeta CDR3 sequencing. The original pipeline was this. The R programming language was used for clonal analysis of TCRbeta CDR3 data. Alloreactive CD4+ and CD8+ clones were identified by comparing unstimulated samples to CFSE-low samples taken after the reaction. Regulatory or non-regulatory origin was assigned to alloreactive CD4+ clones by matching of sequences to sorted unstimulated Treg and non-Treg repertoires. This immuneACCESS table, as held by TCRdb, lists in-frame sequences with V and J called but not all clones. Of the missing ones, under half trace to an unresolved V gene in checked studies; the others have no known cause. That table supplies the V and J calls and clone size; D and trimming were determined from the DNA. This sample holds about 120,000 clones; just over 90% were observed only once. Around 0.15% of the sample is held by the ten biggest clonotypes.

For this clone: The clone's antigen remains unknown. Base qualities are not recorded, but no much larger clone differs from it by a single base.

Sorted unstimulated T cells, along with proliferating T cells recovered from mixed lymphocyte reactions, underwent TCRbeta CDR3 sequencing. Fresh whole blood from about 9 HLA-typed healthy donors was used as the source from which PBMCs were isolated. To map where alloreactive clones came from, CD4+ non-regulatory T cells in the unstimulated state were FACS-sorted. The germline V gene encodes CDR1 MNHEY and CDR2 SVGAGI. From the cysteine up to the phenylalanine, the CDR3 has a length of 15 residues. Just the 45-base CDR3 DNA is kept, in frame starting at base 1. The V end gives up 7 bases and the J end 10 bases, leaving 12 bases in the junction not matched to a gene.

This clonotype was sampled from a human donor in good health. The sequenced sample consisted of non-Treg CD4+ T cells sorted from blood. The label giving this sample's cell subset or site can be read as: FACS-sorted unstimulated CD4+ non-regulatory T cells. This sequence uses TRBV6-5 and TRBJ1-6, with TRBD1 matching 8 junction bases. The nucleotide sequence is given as TGTGCCAGCAACCCCCACCCAGGGGGCGTATCACCCCTCCACTTT. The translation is CASNPHPGGVSPLHF.